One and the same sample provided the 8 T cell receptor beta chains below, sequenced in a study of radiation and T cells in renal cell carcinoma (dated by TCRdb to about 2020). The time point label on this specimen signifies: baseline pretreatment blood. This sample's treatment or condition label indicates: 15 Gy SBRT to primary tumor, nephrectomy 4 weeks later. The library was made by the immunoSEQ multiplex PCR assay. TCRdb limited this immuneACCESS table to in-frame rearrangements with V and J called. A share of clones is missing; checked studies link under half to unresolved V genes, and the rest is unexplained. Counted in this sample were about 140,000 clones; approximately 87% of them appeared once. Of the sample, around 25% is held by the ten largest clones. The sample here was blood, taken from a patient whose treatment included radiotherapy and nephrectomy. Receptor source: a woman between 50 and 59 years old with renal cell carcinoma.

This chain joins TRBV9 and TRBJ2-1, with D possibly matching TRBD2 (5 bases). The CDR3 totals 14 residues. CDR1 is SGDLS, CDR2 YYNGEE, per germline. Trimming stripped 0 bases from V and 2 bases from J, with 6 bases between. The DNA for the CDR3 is TGTGCCAGCAGCGTAGCGGGAACCTACAATGAGCAGTTCTTC. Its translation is CASSVAGTYNEQFF.

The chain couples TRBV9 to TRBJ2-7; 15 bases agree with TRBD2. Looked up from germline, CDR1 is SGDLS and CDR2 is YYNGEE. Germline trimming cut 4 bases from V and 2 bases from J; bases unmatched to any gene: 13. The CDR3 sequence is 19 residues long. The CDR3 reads CASSPLAKGLAGGPYEQYF. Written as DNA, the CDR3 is TGTGCCAGCAGCCCCCTCGCGAAGGGACTAGCGGGGGGCCCCTACGAGCAGTACTTC.

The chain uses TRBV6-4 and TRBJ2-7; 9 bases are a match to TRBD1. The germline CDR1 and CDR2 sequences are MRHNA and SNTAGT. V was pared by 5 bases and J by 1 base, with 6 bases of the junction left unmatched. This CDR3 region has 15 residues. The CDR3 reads CASSLADRGSYEQYF. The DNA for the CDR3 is TGTGCCAGCAGTTTGGCGGACAGGGGTTCCTACGAGCAGTACTTC.

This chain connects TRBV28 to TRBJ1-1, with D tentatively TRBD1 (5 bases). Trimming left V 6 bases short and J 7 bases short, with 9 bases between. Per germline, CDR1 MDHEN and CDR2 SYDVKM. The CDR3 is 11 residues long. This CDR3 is CASRADSEAFF. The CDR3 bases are TGTGCCAGCAGAGCTGACAGTGAAGCTTTCTTT. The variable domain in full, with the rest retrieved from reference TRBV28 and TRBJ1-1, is DVKVTQSSRYLVKRTGEKVFLECVQDMDHENMFWYRQDPGLGLRLIYFSYDVKMKEKGDIPEGYSVSREKKERFSLILESASTNQTSMYLCASRADSEAFFGQGTRLTVV.

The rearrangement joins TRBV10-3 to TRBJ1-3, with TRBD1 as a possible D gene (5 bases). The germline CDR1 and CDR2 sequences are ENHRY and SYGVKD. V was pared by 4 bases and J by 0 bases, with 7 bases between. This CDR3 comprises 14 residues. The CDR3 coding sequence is TGTGCCATCAGTGGAGGGGTCTCTGGAAACACCATATATTTT. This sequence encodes CAISGGVSGNTIYF.

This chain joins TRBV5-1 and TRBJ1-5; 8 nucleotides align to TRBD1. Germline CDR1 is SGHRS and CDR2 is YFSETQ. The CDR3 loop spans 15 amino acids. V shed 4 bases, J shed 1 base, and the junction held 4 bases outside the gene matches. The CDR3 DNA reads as TGCGCCAGCAGCACAGGGGGAATAAGCAATCAGCCCCAGCATTTT. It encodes CASSTGGISNQPQHF.

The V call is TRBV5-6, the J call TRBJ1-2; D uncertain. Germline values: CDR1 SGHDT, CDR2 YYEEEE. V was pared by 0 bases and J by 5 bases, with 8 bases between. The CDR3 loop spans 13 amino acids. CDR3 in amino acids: CASSLDSVYGYTF. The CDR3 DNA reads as TGTGCCAGCAGCTTGGACTCGGTTTATGGCTACACCTTC.

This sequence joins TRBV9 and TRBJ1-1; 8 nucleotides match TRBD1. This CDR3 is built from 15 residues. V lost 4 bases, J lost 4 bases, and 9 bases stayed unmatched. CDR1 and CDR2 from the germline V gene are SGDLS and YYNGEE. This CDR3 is CASSRGGTGGTEAFF. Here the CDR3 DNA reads TGTGCCAGCAGCAGAGGGGGCACAGGGGGCACTGAAGCTTTCTTT. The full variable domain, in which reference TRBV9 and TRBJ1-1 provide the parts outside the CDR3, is DSGVTQTPKHLITATGQRVTLRCSPRSGDLSVYWYQQSLDQGLQFLIQYYNGEERAKGNILERFSAQQFPDLHSELNLSSLELGDSALYFCASSRGGTGGTEAFFGQGTRLTVV.